This T cell receptor (beta chain) is drawn from a study of blood T cell repertoires in COVID-19. Across the study: Whether acute or convalescent, the COVID-19 samples came from the United States, Italy and Spain. Sources were T cells, B-cell-depleted T cells, or PBMCs; the material itself was cDNA or gDNA.

This table comes from immunoSEQ multiplex PCR, and its TCRdb copy is limited to in-frame clones, with some not included. The sample lists approximately 68,000 clones, roughly 90% occurring once. With 8 bases removed from V and 5 bases from J, the gap between germline ends came to 13 bases. The V gene's germline CDR1 is GTSNPN and CDR2 SVGIG (reference sequence). CDR3 length: 12 residues. Input material: peripheral blood. The V gene is TRBV30, the J gene TRBJ1-3; no firm D call. The origin of this receptor is a man aged 45-60 years with active COVID-19. CDR3 residues: CAVSQTRNTIYF. The DNA for the CDR3 is TGTGCCGTGTCCCAGACTAGAAACACCATATATTTT.